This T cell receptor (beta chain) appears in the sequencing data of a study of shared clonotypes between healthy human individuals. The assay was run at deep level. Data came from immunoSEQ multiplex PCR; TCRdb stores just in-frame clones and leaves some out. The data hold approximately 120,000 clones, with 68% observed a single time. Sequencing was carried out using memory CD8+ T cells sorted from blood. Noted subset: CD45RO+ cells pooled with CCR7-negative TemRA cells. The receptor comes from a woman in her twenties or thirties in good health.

CDR3 nucleotide sequence: TGTGCCAGTAGTATCTCGGCCAGTCCGAACACTGAAGCTTTCTTT. It codes for CASSISASPNTEAFF. V usage is TRBV19 and J usage is TRBJ1-1; D unresolved. Germline values: CDR1 LNHDA, CDR2 SQIVND (reference sequence). Trimming removed 3 bases from V and 1 base from J, with 12 bases in between. This CDR3 comprises 15 residues.